Below are 5 T cell receptor beta chains sequenced from a single sample in a study of OX40 agonist ivuxolimab in advanced cancers. Assay used: immunoSEQ multiplex PCR; TCRdb lists only in-frame clones, some missing. The sample holds 90,000 or so clones, 91% seen once. Specimen: CD4+ or CD8+ T cells sorted from blood, collected in a trial of the OX40 agonist ivuxolimab. These receptor sequences come from an adult with an advanced solid tumor such as melanoma, head and neck, liver or kidney cancer.

This sequence joins TRBV28 and TRBJ2-7; D gene ambiguous. This CDR3 region has 12 residues. The germline V and J ends were trimmed by 5 bases and 4 bases, with 9 bases remaining between them. Germline values: CDR1 MDHEN, CDR2 SYDVKM. For the CDR3, the DNA is TGTGCCAGCAGTCTCAAAGGTTACGAGCAGTACTTC. It translates to CASSLKGYEQYF.

The chain combines TRBV7-9 with TRBJ1-3, with D maybe TRBD1 (5 bases). V was pared by 3 bases and J by 4 bases, with 13 bases between. Germline loops: CDR1 SEHNR, CDR2 FQNEAQ (reference sequence). This CDR3 comprises 15 residues. The CDR3 DNA reads as TGTGCCAGCAGCTTTGGTCAGGGCGGAGGAAACACCATATATTTT. Translated: CASSFGQGGGNTIYF.

J is TRBJ2-3 and V is TRBV6-1, with D possibly TRBD1 on 6 matching bases. This CDR3 has 13 residues. CDR1 and CDR2 from the germline V gene are MNHNS and SASEGT. Trimming took off 6 bases at V and 0 bases at J, with 7 bases between the two ends. The CDR3 loop is CASSRGSTDTQYF. CDR3 bases: TGTGCCAGCAGCAGGGGTAGCACAGATACGCAGTATTTT.

This clone has a handful of counts. The CDR3 protein is CASRTDRGSNQPQHF. CDR3 in DNA: TGTGCAAGTCGCACGGACAGGGGTAGCAATCAGCCCCAGCATTTT. V usage is TRBV12-2 and J usage is TRBJ1-5; no DNA check was done on the table's D call, TRBD1. TRBV12-2 is a recognized pseudogene. The CDR3 covers 15 residues.

CDR3 residues: CASSKTGTGNTIYF. CDR3 DNA sequence: TGTGCCAGCAGCAAGACAGGGACTGGAAACACCATATATTTT. The V gene is TRBV6-5, the J gene TRBJ1-3, with 7 bases aligning to TRBD1. After removal of 6 bases from V and 2 bases from J, the junction contained 4 bases not matched to a gene. From germline, CDR1 is MNHEY and CDR2 SVGAGI. The CDR3 loop spans 14 amino acids.